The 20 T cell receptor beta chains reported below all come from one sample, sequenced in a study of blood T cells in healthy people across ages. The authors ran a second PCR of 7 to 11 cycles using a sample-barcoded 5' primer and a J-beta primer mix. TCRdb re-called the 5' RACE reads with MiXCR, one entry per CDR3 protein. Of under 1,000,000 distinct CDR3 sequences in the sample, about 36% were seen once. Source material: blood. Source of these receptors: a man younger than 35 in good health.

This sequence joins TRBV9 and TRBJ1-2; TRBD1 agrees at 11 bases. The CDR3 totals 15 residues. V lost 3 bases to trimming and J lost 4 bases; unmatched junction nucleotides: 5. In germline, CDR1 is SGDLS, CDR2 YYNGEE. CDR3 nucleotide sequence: TGTGCCAGCAGCGAAGCCGGGACAGGGGGCTATGGCTACACCTTC. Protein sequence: CASSEAGTGGYGYTF.

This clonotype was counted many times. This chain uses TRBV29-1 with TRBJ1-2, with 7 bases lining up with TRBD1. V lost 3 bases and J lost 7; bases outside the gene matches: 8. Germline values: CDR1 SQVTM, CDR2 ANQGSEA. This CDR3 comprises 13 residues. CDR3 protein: CSVEAGGLSGYTF. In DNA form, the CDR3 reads TGCAGCGTTGAGGCAGGGGGTCTCAGTGGCTACACCTTC.

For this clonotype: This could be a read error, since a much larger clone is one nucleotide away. In DNA form, the CDR3 reads TGTGCCAGCAGTCCCCGCGGGGGGCCAATAGAGACCCAGTTCTTC. Residues: CASSPRGGPIETQFF. J is TRBJ2-5 and V is TRBV12-3 or TRBV12-4; 8 nucleotides line up with TRBD2. The J call may be wrong; the DNA end is better matched by TRBJ2-1. This CDR3 contains 15 residues.

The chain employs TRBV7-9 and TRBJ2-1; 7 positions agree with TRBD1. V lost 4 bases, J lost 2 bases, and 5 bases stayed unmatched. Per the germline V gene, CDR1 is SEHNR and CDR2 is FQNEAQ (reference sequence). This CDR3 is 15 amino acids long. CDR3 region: CASSCDRVPYNEQFF. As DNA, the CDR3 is TGTGCCAGCAGCTGCGACAGGGTCCCCTACAATGAGCAGTTCTTC.

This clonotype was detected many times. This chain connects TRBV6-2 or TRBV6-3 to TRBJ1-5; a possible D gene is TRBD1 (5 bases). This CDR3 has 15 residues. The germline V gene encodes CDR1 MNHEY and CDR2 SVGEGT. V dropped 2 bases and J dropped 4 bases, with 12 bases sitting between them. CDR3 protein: CASSYGQGRNQPQHF. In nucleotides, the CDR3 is TGTGCCAGCAGTTACGGGCAGGGAAGAAATCAGCCCCAGCATTTT.

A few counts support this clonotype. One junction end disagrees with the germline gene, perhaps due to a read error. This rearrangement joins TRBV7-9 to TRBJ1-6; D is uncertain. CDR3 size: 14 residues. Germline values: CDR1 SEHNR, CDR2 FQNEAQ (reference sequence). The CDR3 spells CASRTLTDNSPPHF. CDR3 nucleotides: TGTGCCAGCAGGACCCTGACTGATAATTCACCCCCCCACTTT.

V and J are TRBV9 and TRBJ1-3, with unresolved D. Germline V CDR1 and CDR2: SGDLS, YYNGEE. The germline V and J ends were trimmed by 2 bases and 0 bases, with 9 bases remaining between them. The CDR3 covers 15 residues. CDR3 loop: CASSVRPDSGNTIYF. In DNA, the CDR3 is TGTGCCAGCAGCGTTCGACCTGACTCTGGAAACACCATATATTTT.

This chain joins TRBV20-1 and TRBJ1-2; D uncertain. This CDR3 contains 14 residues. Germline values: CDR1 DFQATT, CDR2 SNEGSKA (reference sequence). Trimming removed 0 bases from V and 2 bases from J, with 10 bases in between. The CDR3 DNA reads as TGCAGTGCTAGAGAGCGGGGATTAAACTATGGCTACACCTTC. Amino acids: CSARERGLNYGYTF.

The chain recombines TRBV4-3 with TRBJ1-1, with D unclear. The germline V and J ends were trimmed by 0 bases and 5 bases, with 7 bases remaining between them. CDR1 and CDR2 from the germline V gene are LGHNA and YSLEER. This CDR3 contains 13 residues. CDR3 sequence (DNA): TGCGCCAGCAGCCAAGAAATAAGAACTGAAGCTTTCTTT. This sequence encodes CASSQEIRTEAFF.

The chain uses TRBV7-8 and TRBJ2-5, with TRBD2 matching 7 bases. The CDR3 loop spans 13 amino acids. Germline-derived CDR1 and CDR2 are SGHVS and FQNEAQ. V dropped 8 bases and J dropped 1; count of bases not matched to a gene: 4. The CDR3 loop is CASSAGPQETQYF. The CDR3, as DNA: TGTGCCAGCTCAGCGGGGCCCCAAGAGACCCAGTACTTC.

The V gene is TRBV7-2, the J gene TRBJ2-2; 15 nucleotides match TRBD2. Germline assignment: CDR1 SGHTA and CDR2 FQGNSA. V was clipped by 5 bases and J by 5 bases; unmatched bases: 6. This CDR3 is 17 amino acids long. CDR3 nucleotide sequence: TGTGCCAGCAGCCTCGGACTAGCGGGGGGGCCAACCGGGGAGCTGTTTTTT. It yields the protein CASSLGLAGGPTGELFF.

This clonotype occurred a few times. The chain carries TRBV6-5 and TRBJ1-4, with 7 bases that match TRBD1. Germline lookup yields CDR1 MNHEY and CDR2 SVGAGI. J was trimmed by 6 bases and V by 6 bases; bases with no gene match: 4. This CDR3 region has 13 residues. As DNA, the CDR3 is TGTGCCAGCAGGACAGGGAGTCATGAAAAACTGTTTTTT. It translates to CASRTGSHEKLFF.

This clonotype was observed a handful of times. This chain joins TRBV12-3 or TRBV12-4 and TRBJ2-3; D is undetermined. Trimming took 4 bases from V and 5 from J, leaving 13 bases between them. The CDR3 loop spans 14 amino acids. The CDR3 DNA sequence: TGTGCCAGCAGTTCATCACTGATGAGAGATACGCAGTATTTT. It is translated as CASSSSLMRDTQYF.

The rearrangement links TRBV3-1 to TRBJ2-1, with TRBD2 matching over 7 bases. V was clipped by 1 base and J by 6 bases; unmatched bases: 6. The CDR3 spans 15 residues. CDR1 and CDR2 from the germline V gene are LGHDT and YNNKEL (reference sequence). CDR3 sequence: CASSQGAGEINEQFF. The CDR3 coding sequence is TGTGCCAGCAGCCAAGGGGCGGGAGAGATCAATGAGCAGTTCTTC.

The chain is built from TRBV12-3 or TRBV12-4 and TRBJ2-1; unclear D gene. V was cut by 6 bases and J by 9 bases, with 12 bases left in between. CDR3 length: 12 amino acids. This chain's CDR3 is CASSSVWGEQFF. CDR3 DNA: TGTGCCAGCAGCTCTGTATGGGGTGAGCAGTTCTTC.

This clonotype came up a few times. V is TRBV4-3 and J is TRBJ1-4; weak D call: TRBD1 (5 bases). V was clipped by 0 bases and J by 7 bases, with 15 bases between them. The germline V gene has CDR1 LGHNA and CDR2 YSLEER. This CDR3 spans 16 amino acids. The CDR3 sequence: CASSQDLGREGEKLFF. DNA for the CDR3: TGCGCCAGCAGCCAAGATCTCGGCAGGGAAGGTGAAAAACTGTTTTTT.

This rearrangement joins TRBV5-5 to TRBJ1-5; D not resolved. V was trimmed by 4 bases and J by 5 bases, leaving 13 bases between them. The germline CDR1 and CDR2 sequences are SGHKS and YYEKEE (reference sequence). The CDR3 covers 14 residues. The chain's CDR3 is CASSATRTDQPQHF. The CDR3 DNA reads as TGTGCCAGCAGCGCTACCCGGACTGATCAGCCCCAGCATTTT.

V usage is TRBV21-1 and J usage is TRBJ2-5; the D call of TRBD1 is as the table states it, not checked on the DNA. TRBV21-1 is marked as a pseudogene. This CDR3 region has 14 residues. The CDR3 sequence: CASSKGGERETQYF. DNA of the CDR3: TGTGCCAGCAGCAAAGGGGGGGAAAGAGAGACCCAGTACTTC.

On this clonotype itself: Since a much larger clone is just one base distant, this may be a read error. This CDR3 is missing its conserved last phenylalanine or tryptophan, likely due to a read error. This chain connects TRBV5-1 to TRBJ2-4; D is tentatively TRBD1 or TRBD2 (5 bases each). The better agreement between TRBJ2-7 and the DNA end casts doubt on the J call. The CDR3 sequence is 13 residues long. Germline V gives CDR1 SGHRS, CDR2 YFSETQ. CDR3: CASSSGTEYEQYL. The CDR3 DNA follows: TGCGCCAGCAGTTCCGGGACCGAGTACGAGCAGTACCTC.

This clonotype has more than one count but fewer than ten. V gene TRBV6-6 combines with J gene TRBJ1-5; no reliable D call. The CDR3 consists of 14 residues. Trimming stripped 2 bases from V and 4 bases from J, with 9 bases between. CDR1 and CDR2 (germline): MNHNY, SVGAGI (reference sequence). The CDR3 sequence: CASSYDPRNQPQHF. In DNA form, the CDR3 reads TGTGCCAGCAGTTACGATCCGAGGAATCAGCCCCAGCATTTT.